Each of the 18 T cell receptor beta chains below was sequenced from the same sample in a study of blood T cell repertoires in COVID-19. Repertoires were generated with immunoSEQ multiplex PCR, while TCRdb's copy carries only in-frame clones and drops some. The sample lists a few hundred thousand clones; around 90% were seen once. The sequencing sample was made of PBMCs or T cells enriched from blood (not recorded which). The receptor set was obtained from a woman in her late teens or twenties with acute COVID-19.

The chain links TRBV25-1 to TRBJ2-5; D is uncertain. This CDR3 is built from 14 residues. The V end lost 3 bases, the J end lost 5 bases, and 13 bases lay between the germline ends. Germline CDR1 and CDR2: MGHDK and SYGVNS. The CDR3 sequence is CASSEVTYGETQYF. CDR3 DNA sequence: TGTGCCAGCAGTGAGGTCACCTACGGGGAGACCCAGTACTTC.

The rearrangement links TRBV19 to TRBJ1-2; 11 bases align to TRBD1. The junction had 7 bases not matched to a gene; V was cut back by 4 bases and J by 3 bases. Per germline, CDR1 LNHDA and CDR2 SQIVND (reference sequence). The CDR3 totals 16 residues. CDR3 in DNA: TGTGCCAGTAGTACCTGGGACAGGGGGATTGACTATGGCTACACCTTC. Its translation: CASSTWDRGIDYGYTF.

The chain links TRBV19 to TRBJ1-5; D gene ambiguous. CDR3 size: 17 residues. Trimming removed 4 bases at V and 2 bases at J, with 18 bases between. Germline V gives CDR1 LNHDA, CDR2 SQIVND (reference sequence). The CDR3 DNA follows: TGTGCCAGTAGTACCCTCATGACGCGGAAGGGCAATCAGCCCCAGCATTTT. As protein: CASSTLMTRKGNQPQHF.

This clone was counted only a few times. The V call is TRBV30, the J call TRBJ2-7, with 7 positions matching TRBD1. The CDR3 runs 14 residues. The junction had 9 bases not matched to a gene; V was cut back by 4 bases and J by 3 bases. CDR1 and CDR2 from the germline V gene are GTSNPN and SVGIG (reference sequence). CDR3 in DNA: TGTGCCTGGATGTTTCGGGACAGAGACTACGAGCAGTACTTC. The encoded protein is CAWMFRDRDYEQYF.

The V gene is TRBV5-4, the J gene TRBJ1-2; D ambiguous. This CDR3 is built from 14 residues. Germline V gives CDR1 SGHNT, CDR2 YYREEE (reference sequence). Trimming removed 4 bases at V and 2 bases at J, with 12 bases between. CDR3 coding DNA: TGTGCCAGCAGCCCGGCCCCAGGAAACTATGGCTACACCTTC. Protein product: CASSPAPGNYGYTF.

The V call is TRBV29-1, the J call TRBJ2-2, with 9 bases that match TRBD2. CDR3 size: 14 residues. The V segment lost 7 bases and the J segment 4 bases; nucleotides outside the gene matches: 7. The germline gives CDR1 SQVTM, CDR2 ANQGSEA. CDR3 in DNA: TGCAGCGGTCTAGCGGGACTGAGCACCGGGGAGCTGTTTTTT. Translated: CSGLAGLSTGELFF.

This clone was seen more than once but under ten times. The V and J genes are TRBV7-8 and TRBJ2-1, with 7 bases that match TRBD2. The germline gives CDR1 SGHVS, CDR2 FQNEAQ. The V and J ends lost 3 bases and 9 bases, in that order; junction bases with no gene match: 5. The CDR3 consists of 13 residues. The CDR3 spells CASSFGLGVEQFF. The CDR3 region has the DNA TGTGCCAGCAGCTTTGGACTAGGGGTTGAGCAGTTCTTC.

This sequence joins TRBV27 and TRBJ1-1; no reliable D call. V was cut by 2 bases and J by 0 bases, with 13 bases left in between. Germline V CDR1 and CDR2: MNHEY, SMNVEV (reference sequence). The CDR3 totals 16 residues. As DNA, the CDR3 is TGTGCCAGCAGTTTACTTGGAGCCCCATTGAACACTGAAGCTTTCTTT. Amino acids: CASSLLGAPLNTEAFF.

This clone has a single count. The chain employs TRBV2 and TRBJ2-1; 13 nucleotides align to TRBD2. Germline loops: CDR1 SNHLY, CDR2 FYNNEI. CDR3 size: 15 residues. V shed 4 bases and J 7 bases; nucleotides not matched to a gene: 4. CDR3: CASSAGTSGANEQFF. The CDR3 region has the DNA TGTGCCAGCAGTGCCGGGACTAGCGGGGCGAATGAGCAGTTCTTC.

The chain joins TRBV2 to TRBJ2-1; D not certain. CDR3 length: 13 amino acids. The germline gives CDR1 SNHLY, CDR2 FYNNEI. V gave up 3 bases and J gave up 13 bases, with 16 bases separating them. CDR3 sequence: CASSDRYALAQFF. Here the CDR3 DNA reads TGTGCCAGCAGTGATAGGTACGCATTAGCTCAGTTCTTC.

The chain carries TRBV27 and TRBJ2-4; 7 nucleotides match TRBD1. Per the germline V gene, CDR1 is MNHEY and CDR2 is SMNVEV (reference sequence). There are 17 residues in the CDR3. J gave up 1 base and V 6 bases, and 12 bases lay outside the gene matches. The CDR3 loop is CASRKEQGPGAKNIQYF. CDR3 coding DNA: TGTGCCAGCAGAAAAGAACAGGGGCCAGGGGCCAAAAACATTCAGTACTTC.

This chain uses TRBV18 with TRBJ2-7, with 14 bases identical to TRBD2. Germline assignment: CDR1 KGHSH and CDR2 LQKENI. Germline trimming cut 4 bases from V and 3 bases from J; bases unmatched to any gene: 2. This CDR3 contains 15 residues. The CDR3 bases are TGTGCCAGCTCACAAGGACTAGCGGGAGGCTACGAGCAGTACTTC. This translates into CASSQGLAGGYEQYF.

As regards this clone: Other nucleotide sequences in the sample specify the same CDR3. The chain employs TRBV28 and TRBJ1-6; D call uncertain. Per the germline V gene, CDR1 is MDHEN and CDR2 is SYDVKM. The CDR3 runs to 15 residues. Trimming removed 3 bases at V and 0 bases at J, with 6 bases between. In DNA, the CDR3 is TGTGCCAGCAGTTTCGAGAGCTCCTATAATTCACCCCTCCACTTT. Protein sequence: CASSFESSYNSPLHF.

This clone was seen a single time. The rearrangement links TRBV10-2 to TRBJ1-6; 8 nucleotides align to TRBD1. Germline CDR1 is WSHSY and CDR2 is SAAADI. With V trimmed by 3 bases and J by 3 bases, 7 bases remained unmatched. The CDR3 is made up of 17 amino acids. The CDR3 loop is CASSDRGPSFYNSPLHF. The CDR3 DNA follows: TGCGCCAGCAGTGACAGGGGGCCTTCCTTCTATAATTCACCCCTCCACTTT.

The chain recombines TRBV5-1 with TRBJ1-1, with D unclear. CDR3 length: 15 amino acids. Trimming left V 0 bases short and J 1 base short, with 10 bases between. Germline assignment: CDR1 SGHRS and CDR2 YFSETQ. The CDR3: CASSLGTRRNTEAFF. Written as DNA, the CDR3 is TGCGCCAGCAGCTTGGGGACTAGGAGGAACACTGAAGCTTTCTTT.

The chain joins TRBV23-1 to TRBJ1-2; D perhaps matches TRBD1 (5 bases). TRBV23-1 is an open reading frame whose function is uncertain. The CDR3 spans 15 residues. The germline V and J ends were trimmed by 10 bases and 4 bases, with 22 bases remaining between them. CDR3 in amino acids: CATKSQGSFSYGYTF. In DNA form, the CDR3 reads TGCGCCACCAAAAGCCAGGGTTCTTTCTCCTATGGCTACACCTTC.

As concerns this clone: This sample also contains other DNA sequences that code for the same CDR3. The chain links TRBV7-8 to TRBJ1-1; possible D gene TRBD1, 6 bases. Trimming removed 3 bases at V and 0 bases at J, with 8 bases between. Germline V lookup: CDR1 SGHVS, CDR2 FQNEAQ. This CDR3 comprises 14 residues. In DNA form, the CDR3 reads TGTGCCAGCAGCTTTGGACAGATGAACACTGAAGCTTTCTTT. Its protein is CASSFGQMNTEAFF.

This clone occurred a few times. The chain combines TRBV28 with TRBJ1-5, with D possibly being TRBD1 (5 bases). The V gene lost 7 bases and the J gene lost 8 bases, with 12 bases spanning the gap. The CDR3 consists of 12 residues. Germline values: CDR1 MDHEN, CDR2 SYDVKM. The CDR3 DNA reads TGTGCCAGCAATCAGGGTTTGGAGCCCCAGCATTTT. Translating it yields CASNQGLEPQHF.